These 3 T cell receptor beta chains originate from one sample sequenced in a study of blood T cell repertoires in COVID-19. The protocol was immunoSEQ multiplex PCR, while the TCRdb copy is restricted to in-frame clones and leaves out a portion. The profile shows about 170,000 clones, approximately 82% of them singletons. Sequenced input: PBMCs or T cells enriched from blood (not recorded which). The origin of the receptors is a woman between 50 and 59 years old in a cohort exposed to, infected with or recovered from COVID-19 (not recorded which).

The chain combines TRBV9 with TRBJ1-4; D unresolved. This CDR3 region has 16 residues. The V and J ends lost 3 bases and 6 bases respectively, with 18 bases between them. The germline V gene has CDR1 SGDLS and CDR2 YYNGEE. In DNA, the CDR3 is TGTGCCAGCAGCGCCCCCGGCGGGGATGCATATGAAAAACTGTTTTTT. It is translated as CASSAPGGDAYEKLFF.

The V gene is TRBV6-5, the J gene TRBJ2-7; D is unclear. Trimming stripped 0 bases from V and 2 bases from J, with 11 bases between. Germline V gives CDR1 MNHEY, CDR2 SVGAGI. The CDR3 loop spans 15 amino acids. As DNA, the CDR3 is TGTGCCAGCAGTTACTCGACACGGAATGCCTACGAGCAGTACTTC. It codes for CASSYSTRNAYEQYF.

This CDR3 reads CASNVGGQGEGSPLHF. CDR3 sequence (DNA): TGTGCCAGCAATGTCGGGGGACAGGGAGAGGGTTCACCCCTCCACTTT. The chain recombines TRBV2 with TRBJ1-6; TRBD1 matches at 9 bases. CDR3 length equals 16 residues. With V trimmed by 7 bases and J by 9 bases, 13 bases remained unmatched. Germline assignment: CDR1 SNHLY and CDR2 FYNNEI.